The clone carrying this TCR beta chain has a count of ten or more. Its antigen is undetermined. Unsorted libraries were generated from 2 million PBMCs. These cells had been stored in RNAlater at -80 C. This entry belongs to a study of neurological immune-mediated disorders. The authors produced cDNA by 5'RACE using 10-nucleotide random UMIs. TCRdb processed the 5' RACE reads anew with MiXCR; each CDR3 protein has one entry. The sample has roughly 70,000 distinct CDR3 sequences, 4.5% to 5.5% seen once. V lost 6 bases and J lost 4, with 10 bases in between. Germline-derived CDR1 and CDR2 are SGHTA and FQGNSA. The length of the CDR3 is 12 residues. Study-wide results and limits: Expanded clones shared no CDR3 amino acid sequences across subjects, suggesting private repertoires in all groups. None of the features examined (clinical or MRI) was associated with the multiple sclerosis repertoire cluster.

V usage is TRBV7-2 and J usage is TRBJ2-7; D unclear. The sample consisted of PBMCs. The sequence was obtained from a woman in her 70s with multiple sclerosis. The chain's CDR3 is CASSLSGYEQYF. In nucleotides, the CDR3 is TGTGCCAGCAGTTTATCTGGATACGAGCAGTACTTC.